The present T cell receptor beta chain was sequenced within a study of cytomegalovirus exposure and HLA in healthy donors. Germline V gene data show CDR1 as SEHNR and CDR2 as FQNEAQ (reference sequence). V was clipped by 7 bases and J by 0 bases, with 16 bases between them. The length of the CDR3 is 16 residues. It was with 60 Vbeta and 13 Jbeta primers that the PCR ran. Produced via immunoSEQ multiplex PCR; TCRdb's table is partial and in-frame only. The data show about 130,000 clones, around 80% seen once. This clone is a singleton in its sample. The sample was PBMCs. This receptor was taken from a man aged 45 to 65 in good health and CMV-seronegative. V is TRBV7-9 and J is TRBJ2-1; no clear D. The CDR3 loop reads CASTLHPLASYNEQFF. The CDR3 DNA reads as TGTGCCAGCACCCTCCACCCCCTGGCCTCCTACAATGAGCAGTTCTTC.